A single sample is the source of the 32 T cell receptor beta chains below, sequenced in a study of cytomegalovirus exposure and HLA in healthy donors. Some clones are missing from TCRdb's copy, which holds only in-frame ones; the method was immunoSEQ multiplex PCR. Seen here are approximately 300,000 clones, roughly 90% observed once, and the top ten hold under 0.85%. Sample: PBMCs. Receptors were obtained from a woman between 18 and 29 years old in good health and CMV-seronegative.

Comment on this clone: The CDR3 carries no conserved terminal phenylalanine or tryptophan, so it likely arises from a read error. The DNA is left out, because the CDR3 cannot be placed on it with certainty; the CDR3 is given as TCRdb lists it. The chain combines TRBV12-5 with TRBJ2-3; the table's TRBD2 call for D was not verified on the DNA. The CDR3 extends over 11 residues, inclusive of both ends. The germline V gene has CDR1 LGHNT and CDR2 FRNRAP. The CDR3 here is CASGLARSRPP.

J is TRBJ1-2 and V is TRBV20-1; D gene ambiguous. V lost 6 bases and J lost 4, with 6 bases in between. The CDR3 has 10 amino acids. CDR1 is DFQATT, CDR2 SNEGSKA, per germline (reference sequence). CDR3 bases: TGCAGTGCGCCGGGCTATGGCTACACCTTC. It yields the protein CSAPGYGYTF.

The J gene is TRBJ1-1, the V gene TRBV6-5; the D is unclear. Germline-derived CDR1 and CDR2 are MNHEY and SVGAGI. Deletions cut 9 bases from V and 1 base from J, with 18 bases between. The CDR3 has 15 residues. This CDR3 reads CAREGGKGRNTEAFF. The DNA for the CDR3 is TGTGCCAGAGAGGGTGGAAAAGGACGGAACACTGAAGCTTTCTTT.

The rearrangement uses TRBV27 and TRBJ2-1, with D possibly matching TRBD2 (6 bases). This CDR3 has 14 amino acids. With 8 bases removed from V and 6 bases from J, the gap between germline ends came to 17 bases. From germline, CDR1 is MNHEY and CDR2 SMNVEV (reference sequence). CDR3 DNA: TGTGCCAGCGGATGGCGAAGACTAGTCAATGAGCAGTTCTTC. It specifies CASGWRRLVNEQFF.

The V call is TRBV7-3, the J call TRBJ2-5; possible D gene TRBD1, 5 bases. The V gene lost 5 bases and the J gene lost 4 bases, with 14 bases spanning the gap. Germline lookup yields CDR1 SGHTA and CDR2 FQGTGA. The CDR3 runs to 14 residues. The DNA for the CDR3 is TGTGCCAGCAGCCAAGGACAAAATCGAGAGACCCAGTACTTC. It codes for CASSQGQNRETQYF.

The rearrangement uses TRBV7-8 and TRBJ2-1; 8 positions match TRBD2. This CDR3 comprises 14 residues. In germline, CDR1 is SGHVS, CDR2 FQNEAQ. V was clipped by 4 bases and J by 10 bases; unmatched bases: 9. CDR3 sequence: CASSSSGGPGEQFF. DNA for the CDR3: TGTGCCAGCAGCTCCTCGGGAGGGCCTGGCGAGCAGTTCTTC.

Concerning this clone itself: Other DNA sequences in this sample translate to the same CDR3. This chain connects TRBV6-5 to TRBJ2-1; TRBD2 agrees at 11 bases. The CDR3 runs 15 residues. The V gene end was trimmed by 5 bases and the J gene end by 4 bases; junction bases not matched to a gene: 4. CDR1 and CDR2 from the germline V gene are MNHEY and SVGAGI. The DNA of the CDR3 is TGTGCCAGCAGTACGGGGACTAGCGGTTACAATGAGCAGTTCTTC. This gives the protein CASSTGTSGYNEQFF.

The chain recombines TRBV28 with TRBJ1-1; D unclear. The CDR3 has 15 residues. Trimming took off 1 base at V and 0 bases at J, with 9 bases between the two ends. Germline CDR1 and CDR2: MDHEN and SYDVKM. The DNA of the CDR3 is TGTGCCAGCAGTTTATTCGCAGACATGAACACTGAAGCTTTCTTT. Its translation: CASSLFADMNTEAFF.

The genes are TRBV15 and TRBJ2-1; a possible D gene is TRBD2 (6 bases). The CDR3 is made up of 13 amino acids. Germline CDR1 and CDR2: LNHNV and YYDKDF (reference sequence). Between the trimmed V and J ends, which lost 9 bases and 9 bases, there was a span of 18 bases. DNA for the CDR3: TGTGCCACAGGGAGGCGGAGCCTTACTGAGCAGTTCTTC. As protein: CATGRRSLTEQFF.

This chain links TRBV27 with TRBJ2-2; 7 nucleotides agree with TRBD1. The CDR3 length is 14 residues. Germline CDR1 reads MNHEY; CDR2 reads SMNVEV (reference sequence). V gave up 6 bases and J gave up 1 base; unmatched junction bases: 2. The CDR3 is CASRRTGNTGELFF. CDR3 bases: TGTGCCAGCAGACGGACAGGGAACACCGGGGAGCTGTTTTTT.

CDR3 in amino acids: CASSQDWTGTGTYEQYF. DNA of the CDR3: TGCGCCAGCAGCCAAGATTGGACTGGGACAGGGACCTACGAGCAGTACTTC. The chain joins TRBV4-3 to TRBJ2-7, with TRBD1 matching over 9 bases. V lost 0 bases and J lost 2; bases outside the gene matches: 8. Germline CDR1 is LGHNA and CDR2 is YSLEER. The CDR3 has 17 amino acids.

V and J are TRBV27 and TRBJ2-3, with 10 nucleotides matching TRBD2. Trimming removed 2 bases from V and 5 bases from J; junction bases left unmatched: 4. CDR1 and CDR2 (germline): MNHEY, SMNVEV (reference sequence). The CDR3 contains 15 residues. CDR3 sequence: CASSLLAGVGDTQYF. Written as DNA, the CDR3 is TGTGCCAGCAGTTTACTAGCGGGAGTGGGAGATACGCAGTATTTT.

The chain carries TRBV19 and TRBJ2-2; 7 bases line up with TRBD1. CDR3 size: 14 residues. The V segment lost 6 bases and the J segment 2 bases; nucleotides outside the gene matches: 3. CDR1 LNHDA and CDR2 SQIVND come from the germline V gene (reference sequence). CDR3 bases: TGTGCCAGTAGAAGGGACAGCAACACCGGGGAGCTGTTTTTT. The encoded protein is CASRRDSNTGELFF.

The chain recombines TRBV29-1 with TRBJ1-4; a possible D gene is TRBD1 (5 bases). The CDR3 runs to 14 residues. V lost 6 bases and J lost 8, with 19 bases in between. Germline assignment: CDR1 SQVTM and CDR2 ANQGSEA. CDR3 nucleotide sequence: TGCAGCGTGGCCGTCCAGGGAAGAGGAGAAAAACTGTTTTTT. Its protein product is CSVAVQGRGEKLFF.

The DNA of the CDR3 is TGCGCCAGCAGCCCCTTAGCTAATCCTTTGGATGGGTACGAGCAGTACTTC. The encoded protein is CASSPLANPLDGYEQYF. The chain uses TRBV4-3 and TRBJ2-7; D is unclear. The ends were cut back, 4 bases at V and 4 bases at J, with 23 bases in the middle. This CDR3 region has 17 residues. CDR1 and CDR2 from the germline V gene are LGHNA and YSLEER.

The gene calls are TRBV2 and TRBJ2-5, with 7 bases that match TRBD1. V was clipped by 4 bases and J by 1 base; unmatched bases: 3. The CDR3 runs 14 residues. Looked up from germline, CDR1 is SNHLY and CDR2 is FYNNEI. CDR3 residues: CASSGQGFQETQYF. CDR3 nucleotides: TGTGCCAGCAGTGGACAGGGTTTCCAAGAGACCCAGTACTTC. Full variable domain (missing parts from reference TRBV2 and TRBJ2-5): EPEVTQTPSHQVTQMGQEVILRCVPISNHLYFYWYRQILGQKVEFLVSFYNNEISEKSEIFDDQFSVERPDGSNFTLKIRSTKLEDSAMYFCASSGQGFQETQYFGPGTRLLVL.

This chain uses TRBV6-5 with TRBJ2-1; 9 bases are a match to TRBD1. The germline V gene has CDR1 MNHEY and CDR2 SVGAGI. The CDR3 has 15 residues. The V segment lost 2 bases and the J segment 2 bases; nucleotides outside the gene matches: 1. The CDR3 coding sequence is TGTGCCAGCAGTTACGGGACAGGGACCTACAATGAGCAGTTCTTC. It codes for CASSYGTGTYNEQFF.

The chain joins TRBV5-1 to TRBJ1-1, with D uncertain. Between the trimmed V and J ends, which lost 0 bases and 1 base, there was a span of 10 bases. The CDR3 is 15 amino acids. From germline, CDR1 is SGHRS and CDR2 YFSETQ. CDR3: CASSLGPPTNTEAFF. For the CDR3, the DNA is TGCGCCAGCAGCTTGGGGCCGCCCACGAACACTGAAGCTTTCTTT.

The J gene is TRBJ2-5, the V gene TRBV5-1, with D possibly being TRBD2 (5 bases). The V gene's germline CDR1 is SGHRS and CDR2 YFSETQ. This CDR3 is 13 amino acids long. With 4 bases removed from V and 3 bases from J, the gap between germline ends came to 10 bases. This CDR3 reads CASSRMREETQYF. The CDR3 DNA follows: TGCGCCAGCAGCCGGATGAGGGAAGAGACCCAGTACTTC.

The J gene is TRBJ2-7, the V gene TRBV4-1; D is possibly TRBD2 (5 bases). This CDR3 comprises 15 residues. Trimming removed 7 bases from V and 3 bases from J, with 19 bases in between. Germline CDR1 is MGHRA and CDR2 is YSYEKL. CDR3 protein: CASTPIAGGDYEQYF. In DNA, the CDR3 is TGCGCCAGCACCCCAATCGCGGGCGGAGACTACGAGCAGTACTTC.

This sequence joins TRBV19 and TRBJ2-5, with a weak D call TRBD2 (5 bases). The CDR3 totals 11 residues. Germline-derived CDR1 and CDR2 are LNHDA and SQIVND (reference sequence). V lost 6 bases to trimming and J lost 5 bases, with 7 bases between them. The CDR3 loop reads CASRGGETQYF. The CDR3 region has the DNA TGTGCCAGTAGGGGCGGGGAGACCCAGTACTTC.

The rearrangement links TRBV19 to TRBJ2-7; possibly TRBD2 for D (5 bases). The V gene's germline CDR1 is LNHDA and CDR2 SQIVND (reference sequence). V lost 7 bases and J lost 0, with 13 bases in between. This CDR3 has 14 amino acids. The CDR3 nucleotides read TGTGCCAGTAAGGCCTCGGCGGGCTCCTACGAGCAGTACTTC. This encodes CASKASAGSYEQYF.

The chain combines TRBV18 with TRBJ2-6, with D possibly matching TRBD1 (6 bases). Per germline, CDR1 KGHSH and CDR2 LQKENI. The CDR3 totals 17 residues. Trimming took off 1 base at V and 0 bases at J, with 10 bases between the two ends. The DNA of the CDR3 is TGTGCCAGCTCACCACGGGACACCTTCTCTGGGGCCAACGTCCTGACTTTC. Translation: CASSPRDTFSGANVLTF.

The CDR3 reads CATSREASGNEQFF. CDR3 DNA: TGTGCCACCAGCAGAGAAGCTAGTGGCAATGAGCAGTTCTTC. The rearrangement uses TRBV15 and TRBJ2-1; D gene ambiguous. Trimming removed 0 bases from V and 6 bases from J, with 9 bases in between. The CDR3 consists of 14 residues. Germline values: CDR1 LNHNV, CDR2 YYDKDF (reference sequence).

CDR3 coding DNA: TGTGCCAGCAGCTTGGAAACAGGGGGAAACACCATATATTTT. Its protein is CASSLETGGNTIYF. V usage is TRBV5-6 and J usage is TRBJ1-3; weak D call: TRBD1 (6 bases). V was trimmed by 0 bases and J by 4 bases, leaving 8 bases between them. The CDR3 is 14 residues long. Germline values: CDR1 SGHDT, CDR2 YYEEEE.

The chain recombines TRBV4-3 with TRBJ1-2; D unclear. The CDR3 is made up of 12 amino acids. V gave up 0 bases and J gave up 10 bases, with 9 bases separating them. Germline V gene data show CDR1 as LGHNA and CDR2 as YSLEER. The DNA of the CDR3 is TGCGCCAGCAGCCAAGACCGGGATTACTACACCTTC. Translation gives CASSQDRDYYTF.

The gene calls are TRBV5-6 and TRBJ2-7, with D uncertain. The CDR3 is 11 amino acids. Germline assignment: CDR1 SGHDT and CDR2 YYEEEE. Trimming removed 4 bases from V and 6 bases from J, with 8 bases in between. CDR3 region: CASSNDFEQYF. CDR3 in DNA: TGTGCCAGCAGCAACGACTTCGAGCAGTACTTC.

This clone appeared once. The chain uses TRBV2 and TRBJ1-3; D unclear. The CDR3 loop spans 14 amino acids. Per germline, CDR1 SNHLY and CDR2 FYNNEI. Between the trimmed V and J ends, which lost 7 bases and 0 bases, there was a span of 10 bases. For the CDR3, the DNA is TGTGCCAGCATGGAGGCGGCCTCTGGAAACACCATATATTTT. This translates into CASMEAASGNTIYF.

This chain connects TRBV2 to TRBJ1-1, with D possibly being TRBD1 (6 bases). With 2 bases removed from V and 5 bases from J, the gap between germline ends came to 12 bases. The CDR3 covers 14 residues. Germline V CDR1 and CDR2: SNHLY, FYNNEI. The CDR3 DNA reads TGTGCCAGCAGTGAACGGGCAGGGGAAACTGAAGCTTTCTTT. Translating gives CASSERAGETEAFF.

Turning to this clone: This CDR3 is also generated by other DNA sequences in the sample. This sequence joins TRBV27 and TRBJ2-7, with 7 positions matching TRBD2. The germline CDR1 and CDR2 sequences are MNHEY and SMNVEV (reference sequence). Losses at the gene ends were 3 bases for V and 4 bases for J; bases not matched to a gene: 6. The CDR3 runs to 14 residues. CDR3 residues: CASSLGGGPYEQYF. CDR3 bases: TGTGCCAGCAGTTTGGGGGGAGGGCCGTACGAGCAGTACTTC.

The CDR3 nucleotides read TGTGCCAGCAGCCGGGATGTTTTTCAGCCCCAGCATTTT. It encodes CASSRDVFQPQHF. This chain links TRBV11-1 with TRBJ1-5; D gene ambiguous. The CDR3 is 13 amino acids. Germline lookup yields CDR1 SGHAT and CDR2 FQDESV (reference sequence). Trimming took 5 bases from V and 6 from J, leaving 11 bases between them.

This rearrangement joins TRBV29-1 to TRBJ2-7; TRBD2 aligns across 8 bases. CDR1 is SQVTM, CDR2 ANQGSEA, per germline. The CDR3 has 14 residues. V lost 3 bases and J lost 2; bases outside the gene matches: 6. Here the CDR3 DNA reads TGCAGCGTTGAGCGGGGGGTGGGGGCCTACGAGCAGTACTTC. Its translation is CSVERGVGAYEQYF.